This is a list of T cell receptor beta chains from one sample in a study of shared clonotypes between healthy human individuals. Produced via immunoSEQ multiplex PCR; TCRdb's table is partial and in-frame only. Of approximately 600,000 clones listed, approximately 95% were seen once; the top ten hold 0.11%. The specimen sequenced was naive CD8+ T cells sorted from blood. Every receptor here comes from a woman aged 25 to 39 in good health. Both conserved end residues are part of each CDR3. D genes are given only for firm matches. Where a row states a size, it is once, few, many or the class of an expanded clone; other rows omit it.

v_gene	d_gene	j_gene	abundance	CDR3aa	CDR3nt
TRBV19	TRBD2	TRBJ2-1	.	CASSPGGEGRTYNEQFF	TGTGCCAGTAGTCCTGGCGGGGAGGGTAGGACCTACAATGAGCAGTTCTTC
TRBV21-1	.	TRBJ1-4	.	CASSTDRRSLEKLFF	TGTGCCAGCAGCACCGACAGGCGCTCCCTTGAAAAACTGTTTTTT
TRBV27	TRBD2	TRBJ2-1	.	CASSLTSGYNEQFF	TGTGCCAGCAGTTTAACTAGCGGATACAATGAGCAGTTCTTC
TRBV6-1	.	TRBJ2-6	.	CATSGANVLTF	TGTGCCACCAGCGGGGCCAACGTCCTGACTTTC
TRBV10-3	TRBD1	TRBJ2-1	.	CATKWDSPDNEQFF	TGTGCCACAAAGTGGGACAGCCCTGACAATGAGCAGTTCTTC
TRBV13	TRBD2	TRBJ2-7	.	CASSSRLAGTSSYEQYF	TGTGCCAGCAGCTCCCGACTAGCGGGTACCTCATCCTACGAGCAGTACTTC
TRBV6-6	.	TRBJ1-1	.	CASSYSGTRTEAFF	TGTGCCAGCAGTTACTCTGGGACGCGGACTGAAGCTTTCTTT
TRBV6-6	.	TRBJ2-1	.	CATIQGSGDNEQFF	TGTGCCACTATACAGGGGAGCGGGGACAATGAGCAGTTCTTC
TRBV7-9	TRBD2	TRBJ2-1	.	CASSSWGGGPPNEQFF	TGTGCCAGCAGCTCCTGGGGGGGAGGGCCGCCCAATGAGCAGTTCTTC
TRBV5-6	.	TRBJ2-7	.	CASSVGTEQYF	TGTGCCAGCAGCGTTGGCACCGAGCAGTACTTC
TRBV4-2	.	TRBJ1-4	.	CASSRRGLNEKLFF	TGTGCCAGCAGCCGCAGGGGTTTGAATGAAAAACTGTTTTTT
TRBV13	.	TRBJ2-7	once	CASSLGQGMPYEQYF	TGTGCCAGCAGCTTAGGGCAGGGGATGCCCTACGAGCAGTACTTC
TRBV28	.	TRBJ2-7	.	CASSYLDLEQYF	TGTGCCAGCAGTTACCTGGATTTAGAGCAGTACTTC
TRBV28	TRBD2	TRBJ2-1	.	CASASGRVYNEQFF	TGTGCCAGCGCAAGCGGGAGGGTGTACAATGAGCAGTTCTTC
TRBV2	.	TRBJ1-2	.	CASRESGNYGYTF	TGTGCCAGCAGGGAATCGGGAAACTATGGCTACACCTTC
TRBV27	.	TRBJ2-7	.	CASKDRDGYYEQYF	TGTGCCAGTAAAGACCGGGACGGGTACTACGAGCAGTACTTC
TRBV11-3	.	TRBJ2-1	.	CASSLGTINEQFF	TGTGCCAGCAGCTTAGGGACGATCAATGAGCAGTTCTTC
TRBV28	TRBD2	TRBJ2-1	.	CASSPGWLADLNEQFF	TGTGCCAGCAGTCCCGGGTGGCTAGCGGACCTCAATGAGCAGTTCTTC
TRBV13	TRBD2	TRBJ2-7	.	CASSPGGSSYEQYF	TGTGCCAGCAGCCCGGGGGGGAGCTCCTACGAGCAGTACTTC
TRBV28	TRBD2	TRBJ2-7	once	CASSSLAGGPYEQYF	TGTGCCAGCAGTAGTTTAGCGGGAGGGCCGTACGAGCAGTACTTC
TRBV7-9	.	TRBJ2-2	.	CASSQSLDAGELFF	TGTGCCAGCAGCCAGTCCTTAGACGCCGGGGAGCTGTTTTTT
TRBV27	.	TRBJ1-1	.	CASSRGPGTLAEAFF	TGTGCCAGCAGTCGAGGCCCAGGGACCTTAGCCGAAGCTTTCTTT
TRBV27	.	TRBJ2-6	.	CASGLGANVLTF	TGTGCCAGCGGGCTTGGGGCCAACGTCCTGACTTTC
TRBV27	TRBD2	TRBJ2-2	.	CASSLWLAENTGELFF	TGTGCCAGCAGTTTATGGCTAGCGGAGAACACCGGGGAGCTGTTTTTT
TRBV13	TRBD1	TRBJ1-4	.	CASSLGDRRATNEKLFF	TGTGCCAGCAGCTTAGGGGACAGGCGTGCAACTAATGAAAAACTGTTTTTT
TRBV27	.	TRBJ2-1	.	CASSFRGSVGDEQFF	TGTGCCAGCAGTTTCAGAGGGTCCGTAGGTGATGAGCAGTTCTTC
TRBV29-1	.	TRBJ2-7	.	CSALGATTYEQYF	TGCAGCGCCCTGGGGGCCACCACCTACGAGCAGTACTTC
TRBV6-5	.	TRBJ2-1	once	CASSRTENNEQFF	TGTGCCAGCAGTCGGACTGAGAACAATGAGCAGTTCTTC
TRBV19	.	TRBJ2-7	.	CASSIFSSSYEQYF	TGTGCCAGTAGTATATTCTCAAGCTCCTACGAGCAGTACTTC
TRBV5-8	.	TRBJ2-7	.	CASSLSEQYF	TGTGCCAGCAGCTTATCCGAGCAGTACTTC
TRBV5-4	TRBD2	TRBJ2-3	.	CASSWGGSADTQYF	TGTGCCAGCAGCTGGGGGGGATCTGCAGATACGCAGTATTTT
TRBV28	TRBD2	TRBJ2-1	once	CASSLNPLAGPYNEQFF	TGTGCCAGCAGTTTAAACCCTCTAGCGGGGCCCTACAATGAGCAGTTCTTC
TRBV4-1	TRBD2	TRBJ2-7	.	CASSKTSGTSYEQYF	TGCGCCAGCAGCAAGACTAGCGGAACCTCCTACGAGCAGTACTTC
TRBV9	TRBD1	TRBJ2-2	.	CASSGGQGSGELFF	TGTGCCAGCAGCGGGGGACAGGGGTCCGGGGAGCTGTTTTTT
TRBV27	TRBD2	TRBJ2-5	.	CASSPGTSGGETQYF	TGTGCCAGCAGTCCCGGGACTAGCGGGGGAGAGACCCAGTACTTC
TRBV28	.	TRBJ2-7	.	CASRGRPGEQYF	TGTGCCAGCAGAGGCCGTCCTGGCGAGCAGTACTTC
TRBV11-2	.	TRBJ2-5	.	CASSFWGSSTETQYF	TGTGCCAGCAGCTTCTGGGGGAGTAGTACAGAGACCCAGTACTTC
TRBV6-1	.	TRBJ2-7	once	CASTNGRSSYEQYF	TGTGCCAGCACCAACGGGCGGAGCTCCTACGAGCAGTACTTC
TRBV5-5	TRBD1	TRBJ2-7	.	CASSRQGYEQYF	TGTGCCAGCAGCCGACAGGGTTACGAGCAGTACTTC
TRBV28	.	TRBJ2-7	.	CASSPPAGEGYYEQYF	TGTGCCAGCAGTCCTCCCGCAGGGGAAGGTTATTACGAGCAGTACTTC
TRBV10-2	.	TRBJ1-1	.	CASRGIHGGTEAFF	TGCGCCAGCAGAGGAATTCACGGCGGCACTGAAGCTTTCTTT
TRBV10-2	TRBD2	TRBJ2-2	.	CASDRTSGITGELFF	TGCGCCAGCGACCGGACTAGCGGGATCACCGGGGAGCTGTTTTTT
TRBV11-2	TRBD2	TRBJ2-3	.	CASSASGNPDTQYF	TGTGCCAGCAGCGCTAGCGGGAACCCAGATACGCAGTATTTT
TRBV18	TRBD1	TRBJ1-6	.	CASSPRQGRNSPLHF	TGTGCCAGCTCGCCCAGACAGGGACGTAATTCACCCCTCCACTTT
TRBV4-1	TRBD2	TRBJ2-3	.	CASSQGTSGRDGTDTQYF	TGCGCCAGCAGCCAAGGGACTAGCGGGAGGGATGGGACAGATACGCAGTATTTT
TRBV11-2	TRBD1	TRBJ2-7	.	CASSPGQGRNEQYF	TGTGCCAGCAGCCCCGGACAGGGGAGGAACGAGCAGTACTTC
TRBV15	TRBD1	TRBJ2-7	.	CATSRDRQGRTNEQYF	TGTGCCACCAGCAGAGATAGACAGGGGAGGACGAACGAGCAGTACTTC
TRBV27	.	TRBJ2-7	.	CASSLSAPSEQYF	TGTGCCAGCAGTTTATCGGCCCCTAGCGAGCAGTACTTC
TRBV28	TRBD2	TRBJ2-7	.	CASTSDSGIPGQYF	TGTGCCAGCACCTCGGATAGCGGGATCCCTGGGCAGTACTTC
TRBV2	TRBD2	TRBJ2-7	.	CASLGVSGVSYEQYF	TGTGCCAGCCTGGGGGTTAGCGGGGTTTCCTACGAGCAGTACTTC
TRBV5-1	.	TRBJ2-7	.	CASSSDSSRGYEQYF	TGCGCCAGCAGCTCGGACTCTAGCCGGGGCTACGAGCAGTACTTC
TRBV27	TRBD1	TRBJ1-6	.	CASSWTGGGSPLHF	TGTGCCAGCAGTTGGACAGGGGGCGGATCACCCCTCCACTTT
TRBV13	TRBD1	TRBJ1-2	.	CASSPWDRSSNYGYTF	TGTGCCAGCAGCCCCTGGGACAGATCCTCTAACTATGGCTACACCTTC
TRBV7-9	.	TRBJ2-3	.	CASSLTQEDSTDTQYF	TGTGCCAGCAGCTTGACCCAAGAGGATAGCACAGATACGCAGTATTTT
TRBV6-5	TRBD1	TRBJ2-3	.	CASSYKGATDTQYF	TGTGCCAGCAGTTACAAGGGGGCAACAGATACGCAGTATTTT